This T cell receptor beta chain was observed in a study of CD8 T cells in ankylosing spondylitis. Germline CDR1 and CDR2: LGHNA and YSLEER. This CDR3 region has 15 residues. V was pared by 1 base and J by 1 base, with 10 bases between. MiXCR, run by TCRdb on the 5' RACE reads, gives a single entry per CDR3 protein. The table includes 250,000 or so distinct CDR3 sequences, about 18% detected once. Study observations and caveats: Certain motif variants had earlier appeared in reactive arthritis synovial fluid and blood.

On this clonotype itself: What it binds is not known.

Sequencing was carried out using blood, either unsorted or a sorted T cell fraction (not recorded which). The chain couples TRBV4-3 to TRBJ2-5, with D hard to call. The receptor was isolated from a male donor with ankylosing spondylitis or in good health (not recorded which). The CDR3 DNA reads as TGCGCCAGCAGCCAAGGTCAAAACGCCCAAGAGACCCAGTACTTC. It yields the protein CASSQGQNAQETQYF.